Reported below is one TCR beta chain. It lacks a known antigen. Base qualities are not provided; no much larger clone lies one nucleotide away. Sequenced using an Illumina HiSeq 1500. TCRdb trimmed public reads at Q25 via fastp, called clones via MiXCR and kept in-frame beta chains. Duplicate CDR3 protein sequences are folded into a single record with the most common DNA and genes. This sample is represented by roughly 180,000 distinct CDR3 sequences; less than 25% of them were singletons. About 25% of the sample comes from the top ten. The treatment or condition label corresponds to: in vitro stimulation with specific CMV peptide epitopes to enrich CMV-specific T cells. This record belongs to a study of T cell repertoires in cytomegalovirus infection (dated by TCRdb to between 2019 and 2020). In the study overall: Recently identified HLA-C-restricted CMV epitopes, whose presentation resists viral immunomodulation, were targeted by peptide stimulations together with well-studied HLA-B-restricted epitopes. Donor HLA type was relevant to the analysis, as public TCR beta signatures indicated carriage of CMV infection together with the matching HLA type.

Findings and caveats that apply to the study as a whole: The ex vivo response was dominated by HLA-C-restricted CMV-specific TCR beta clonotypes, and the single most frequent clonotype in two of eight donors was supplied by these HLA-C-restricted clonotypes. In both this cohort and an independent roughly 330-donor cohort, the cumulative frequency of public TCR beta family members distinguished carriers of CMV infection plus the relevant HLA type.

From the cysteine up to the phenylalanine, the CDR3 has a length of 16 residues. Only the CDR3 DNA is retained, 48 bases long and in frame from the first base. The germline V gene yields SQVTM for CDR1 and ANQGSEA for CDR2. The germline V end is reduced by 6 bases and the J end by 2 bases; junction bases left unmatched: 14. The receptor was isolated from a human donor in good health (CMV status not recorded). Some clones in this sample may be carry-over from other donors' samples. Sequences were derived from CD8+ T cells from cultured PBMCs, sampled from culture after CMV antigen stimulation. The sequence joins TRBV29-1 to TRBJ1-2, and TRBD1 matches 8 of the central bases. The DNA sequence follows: TGCAGCGTGGCTTTCACTCGGACAGGGTCCAACTATGGCTACACCTTC. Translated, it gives CSVAFTRTGSNYGYTF.